This T cell receptor (beta chain) was identified in a study of Ad26.COV2.S vaccination and SARS-CoV-2 variants. The study, taken as a whole, reports: Vaccinees reportedly had broad spike-specific CD8+ and CD4+ T cell responses.

The V end lost 3 bases, the J end lost 3 bases, and 15 bases lay between the germline ends. The CDR3 has 16 amino acids. In germline, CDR1 is SNHLY, CDR2 FYNNEI. Produced via immunoSEQ multiplex PCR; TCRdb's table is partial and in-frame only. This sample carries about 350,000 clones, around 89% of them seen once, and the ten largest clones take approximately 4.5%. Treatment meaning: approximately 18 received Ad26.COV2.S at low or high dose, single or two shots; 5 received placebo; per-sample allocation not given. Day 63 after the first injection of vaccine or placebo was the sampling time. Notes on this clone: Its antigen is unidentified.

The sample in question was peripheral blood, obtained in a trial of Ad26.COV2.S vaccine versus placebo. The chain joins TRBV2 to TRBJ2-1; D perhaps matches TRBD1 (6 bases). The receptor was isolated from a person aged 18-60 years who received the Ad26.COV2.S COVID-19 vaccine or a placebo. In nucleotides, the CDR3 is TGTGCCAGCAGTGAGGGGGACACGAGTGTCTACAATGAGCAGTTCTTC. Its protein is CASSEGDTSVYNEQFF. The variable domain in full, with the rest retrieved from reference TRBV2 and TRBJ2-1, is EPEVTQTPSHQVTQMGQEVILRCVPISNHLYFYWYRQILGQKVEFLVSFYNNEISEKSEIFDDQFSVERPDGSNFTLKIRSTKLEDSAMYFCASSEGDTSVYNEQFFGPGTRLTVL.